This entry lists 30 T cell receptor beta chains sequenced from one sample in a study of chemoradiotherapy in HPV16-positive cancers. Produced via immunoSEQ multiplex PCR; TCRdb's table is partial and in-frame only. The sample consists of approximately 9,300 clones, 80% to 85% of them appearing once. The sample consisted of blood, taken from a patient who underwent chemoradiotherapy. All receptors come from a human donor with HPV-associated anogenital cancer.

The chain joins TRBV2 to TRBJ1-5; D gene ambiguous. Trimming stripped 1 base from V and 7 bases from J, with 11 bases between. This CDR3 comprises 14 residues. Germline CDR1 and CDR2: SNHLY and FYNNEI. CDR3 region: CASSEGTVGQPQHF. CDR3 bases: TGTGCCAGCAGTGAAGGGACCGTTGGGCAGCCCCAGCATTTT.

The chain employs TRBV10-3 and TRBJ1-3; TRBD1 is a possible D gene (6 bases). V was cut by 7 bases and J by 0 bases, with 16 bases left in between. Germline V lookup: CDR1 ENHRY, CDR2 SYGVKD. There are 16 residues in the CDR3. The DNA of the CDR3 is TGTGCCATCACGAGAAGGACAGCCTTCTCTGGAAACACCATATATTTT. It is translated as CAITRRTAFSGNTIYF.

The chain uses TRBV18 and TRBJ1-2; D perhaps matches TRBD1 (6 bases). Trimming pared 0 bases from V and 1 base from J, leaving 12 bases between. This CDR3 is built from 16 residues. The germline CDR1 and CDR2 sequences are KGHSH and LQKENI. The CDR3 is CASSPPPGGSNYGYTF. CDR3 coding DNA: TGTGCCAGCTCACCACCACCTGGGGGCAGTAACTATGGCTACACCTTC. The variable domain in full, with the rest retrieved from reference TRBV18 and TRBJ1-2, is NAGVMQNPRHLVRRRGQEARLRCSPMKGHSHVYWYRQLPEEGLKFMVYLQKENIIDESGMPKERFSAEFPKEGPSILRIQQVVRGDSAAYFCASSPPPGGSNYGYTFGSGTRLTVV.

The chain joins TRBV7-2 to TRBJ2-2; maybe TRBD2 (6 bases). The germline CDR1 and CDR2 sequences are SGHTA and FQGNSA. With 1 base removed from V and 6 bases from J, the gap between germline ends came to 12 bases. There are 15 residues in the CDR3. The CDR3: CASSLESGTAGELFF. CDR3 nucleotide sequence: TGTGCCAGCAGCTTAGAGTCGGGGACTGCCGGGGAGCTGTTTTTT.

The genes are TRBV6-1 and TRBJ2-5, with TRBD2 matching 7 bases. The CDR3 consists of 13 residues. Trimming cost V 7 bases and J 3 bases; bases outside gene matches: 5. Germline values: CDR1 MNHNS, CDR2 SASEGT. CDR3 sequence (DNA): TGTGCCAGCAAGCGGGGATTGGAAGAGACCCAGTACTTC. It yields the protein CASKRGLEETQYF.

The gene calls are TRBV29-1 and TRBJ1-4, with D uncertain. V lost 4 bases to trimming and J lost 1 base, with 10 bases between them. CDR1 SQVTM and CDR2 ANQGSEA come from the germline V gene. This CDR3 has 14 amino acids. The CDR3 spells CSVGSLGTNEKLFF. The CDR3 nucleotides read TGCAGCGTTGGGTCCCTGGGAACTAATGAAAAACTGTTTTTT.

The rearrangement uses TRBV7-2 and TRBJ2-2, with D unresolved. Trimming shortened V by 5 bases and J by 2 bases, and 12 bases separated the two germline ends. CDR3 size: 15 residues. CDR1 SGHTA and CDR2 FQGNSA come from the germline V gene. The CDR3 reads CASSPQSDNTGELFF. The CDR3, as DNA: TGTGCCAGCAGCCCACAATCGGACAACACCGGGGAGCTGTTTTTT.

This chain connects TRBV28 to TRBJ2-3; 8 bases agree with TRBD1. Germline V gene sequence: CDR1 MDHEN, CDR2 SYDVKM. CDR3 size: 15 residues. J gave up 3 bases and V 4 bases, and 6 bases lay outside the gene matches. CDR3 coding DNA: TGTGCCAGCAGTTCCCACAGGGGGAGAACAGATACGCAGTATTTT. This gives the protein CASSSHRGRTDTQYF. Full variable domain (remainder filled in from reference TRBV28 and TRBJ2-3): DVKVTQSSRYLVKRTGEKVFLECVQDMDHENMFWYRQDPGLGLRLIYFSYDVKMKEKGDIPEGYSVSREKKERFSLILESASTNQTSMYLCASSSHRGRTDTQYFGPGTRLTVL.

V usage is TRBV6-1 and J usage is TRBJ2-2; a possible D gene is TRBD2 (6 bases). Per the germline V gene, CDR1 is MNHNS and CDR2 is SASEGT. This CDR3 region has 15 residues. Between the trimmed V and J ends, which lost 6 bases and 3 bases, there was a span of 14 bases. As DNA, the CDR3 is TGTGCCAGCAGACCCGCGTCGGGAGACACCGGGGAGCTGTTTTTT. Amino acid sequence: CASRPASGDTGELFF.

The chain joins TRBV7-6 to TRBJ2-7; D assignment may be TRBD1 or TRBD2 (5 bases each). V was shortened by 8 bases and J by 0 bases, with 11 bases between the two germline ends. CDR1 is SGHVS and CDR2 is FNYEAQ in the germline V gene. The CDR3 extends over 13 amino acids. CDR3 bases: TGTGCCAGCGGTTCAGGGAGCTCCTACGAGCAGTACTTC. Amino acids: CASGSGSSYEQYF.

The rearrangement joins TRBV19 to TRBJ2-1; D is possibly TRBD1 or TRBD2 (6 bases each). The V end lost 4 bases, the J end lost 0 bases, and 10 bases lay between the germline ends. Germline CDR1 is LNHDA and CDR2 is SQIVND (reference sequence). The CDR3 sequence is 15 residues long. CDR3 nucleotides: TGTGCCAGTAGTACGGGGGCCCGCTCCTACAATGAGCAGTTCTTC. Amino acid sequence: CASSTGARSYNEQFF.

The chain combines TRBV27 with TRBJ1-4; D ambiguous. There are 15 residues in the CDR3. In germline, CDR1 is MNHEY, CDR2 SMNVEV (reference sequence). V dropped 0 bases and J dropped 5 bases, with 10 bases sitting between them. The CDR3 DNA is TGTGCCAGCAGTTTATCGGTCACCGGAAATGAAAAACTGTTTTTT. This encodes CASSLSVTGNEKLFF.

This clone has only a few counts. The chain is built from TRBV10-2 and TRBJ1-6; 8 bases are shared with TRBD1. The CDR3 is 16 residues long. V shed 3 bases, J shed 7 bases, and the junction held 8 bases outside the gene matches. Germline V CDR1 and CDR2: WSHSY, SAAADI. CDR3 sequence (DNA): TGCGCCAGCAGTGAATCAGGGGGCGGAGGGAATTCACCCCTCCACTTT. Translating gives CASSESGGGGNSPLHF.

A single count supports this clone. The CDR3 here is CASSLVGRGLATEQYF. The CDR3 region has the DNA TGTGCCAGCAGCTTAGTTGGTCGGGGACTAGCAACCGAGCAGTACTTC. The gene calls are TRBV7-6 and TRBJ2-7, with 9 bases fitting TRBD2. The V segment lost 1 base and the J segment 6 bases; nucleotides outside the gene matches: 10. The germline CDR1 and CDR2 sequences are SGHVS and FNYEAQ. There are 16 residues in the CDR3.

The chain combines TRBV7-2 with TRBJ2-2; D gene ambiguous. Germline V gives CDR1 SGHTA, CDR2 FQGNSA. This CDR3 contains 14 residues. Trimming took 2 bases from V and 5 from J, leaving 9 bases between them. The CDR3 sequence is CASSLSLGTGELFF. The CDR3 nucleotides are TGTGCCAGCAGCTTATCTTTGGGAACCGGGGAGCTGTTTTTT.

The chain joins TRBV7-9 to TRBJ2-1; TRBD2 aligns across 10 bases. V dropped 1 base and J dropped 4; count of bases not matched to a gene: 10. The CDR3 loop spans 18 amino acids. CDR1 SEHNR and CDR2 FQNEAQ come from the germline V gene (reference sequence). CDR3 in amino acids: CASSLVRASGGLYNEQFF. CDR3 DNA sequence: TGTGCCAGCAGCTTAGTACGGGCTAGCGGGGGCCTTTACAATGAGCAGTTCTTC. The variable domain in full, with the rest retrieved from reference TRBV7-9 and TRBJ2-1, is DTGVSQNPRHKITKRGQNVTFRCDPISEHNRLYWYRQTLGQGPEFLTYFQNEAQLEKSRLLSDRFSAERPKGSFSTLEIQRTEQGDSAMYLCASSLVRASGGLYNEQFFGPGTRLTVL.

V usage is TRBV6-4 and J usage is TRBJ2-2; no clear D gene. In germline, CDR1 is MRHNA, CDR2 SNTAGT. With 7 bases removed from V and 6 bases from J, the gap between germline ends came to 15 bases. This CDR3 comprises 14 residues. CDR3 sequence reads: CASNEGSNSGELFF. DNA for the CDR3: TGTGCCAGCAACGAAGGTAGCAACTCCGGGGAGCTGTTTTTT.

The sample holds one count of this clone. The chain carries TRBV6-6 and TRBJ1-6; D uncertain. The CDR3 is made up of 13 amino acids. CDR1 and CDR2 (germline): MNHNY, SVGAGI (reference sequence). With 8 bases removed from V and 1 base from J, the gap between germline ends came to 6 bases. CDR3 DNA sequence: TGTGCCAGCGGTTTATCCTATAATTCACCCCTCCACTTT. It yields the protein CASGLSYNSPLHF.

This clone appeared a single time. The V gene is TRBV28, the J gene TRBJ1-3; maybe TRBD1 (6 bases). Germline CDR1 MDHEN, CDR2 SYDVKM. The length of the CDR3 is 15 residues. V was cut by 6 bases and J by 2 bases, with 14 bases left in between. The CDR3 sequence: CASRTTGYPGNTIYF. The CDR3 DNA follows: TGTGCCAGCAGGACGACAGGTTACCCTGGAAACACCATATATTTT.

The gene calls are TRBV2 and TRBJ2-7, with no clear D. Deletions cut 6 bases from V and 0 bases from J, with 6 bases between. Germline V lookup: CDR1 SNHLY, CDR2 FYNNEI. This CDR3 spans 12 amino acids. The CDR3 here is CASRDGSYEQYF. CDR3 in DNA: TGTGCCAGCAGGGACGGCTCCTACGAGCAGTACTTC.

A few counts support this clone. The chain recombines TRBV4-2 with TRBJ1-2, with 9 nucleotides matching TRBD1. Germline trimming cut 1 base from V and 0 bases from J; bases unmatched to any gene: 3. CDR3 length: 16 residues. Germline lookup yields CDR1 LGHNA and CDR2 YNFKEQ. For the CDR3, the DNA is TGTGCCAGCAGCCAAGGGGGACAGGGCCCTAACTATGGCTACACCTTC. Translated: CASSQGGQGPNYGYTF.

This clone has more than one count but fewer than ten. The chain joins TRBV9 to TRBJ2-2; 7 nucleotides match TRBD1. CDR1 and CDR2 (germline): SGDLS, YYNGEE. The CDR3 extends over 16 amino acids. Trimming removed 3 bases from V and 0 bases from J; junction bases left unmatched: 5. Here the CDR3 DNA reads TGTGCCAGCAGCGGAAGACAGGGCTCGAACACCGGGGAGCTGTTTTTT. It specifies CASSGRQGSNTGELFF.

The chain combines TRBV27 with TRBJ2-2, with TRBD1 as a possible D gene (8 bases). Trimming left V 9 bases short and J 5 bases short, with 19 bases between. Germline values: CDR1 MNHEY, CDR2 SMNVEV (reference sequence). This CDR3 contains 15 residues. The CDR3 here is CARGQGAAGTGELFF. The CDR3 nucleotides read TGTGCCAGAGGTCAGGGGGCAGCGGGAACCGGGGAGCTGTTTTTT.

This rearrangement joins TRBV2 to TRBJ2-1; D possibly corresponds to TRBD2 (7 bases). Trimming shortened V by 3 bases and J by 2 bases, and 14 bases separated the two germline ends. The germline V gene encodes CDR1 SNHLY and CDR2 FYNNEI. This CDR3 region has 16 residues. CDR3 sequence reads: CASSESGGPPYNEQFF. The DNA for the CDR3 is TGTGCCAGCAGTGAGTCGGGGGGCCCCCCCTACAATGAGCAGTTCTTC.

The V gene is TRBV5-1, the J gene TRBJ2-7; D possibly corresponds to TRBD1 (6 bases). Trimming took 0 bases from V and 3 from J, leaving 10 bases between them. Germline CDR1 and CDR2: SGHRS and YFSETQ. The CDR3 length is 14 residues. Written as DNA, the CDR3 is TGCGCCAGCAGCTTGGATTACAGGGACTACGAGCAGTACTTC. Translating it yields CASSLDYRDYEQYF.

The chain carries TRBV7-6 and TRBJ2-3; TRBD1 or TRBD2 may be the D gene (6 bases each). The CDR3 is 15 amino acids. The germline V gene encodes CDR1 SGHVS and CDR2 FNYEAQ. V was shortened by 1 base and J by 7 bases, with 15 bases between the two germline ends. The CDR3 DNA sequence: TGTGCCAGCAGCTTAGGGGTCCGAGGGGGGCATACGCAGTATTTT. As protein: CASSLGVRGGHTQYF.

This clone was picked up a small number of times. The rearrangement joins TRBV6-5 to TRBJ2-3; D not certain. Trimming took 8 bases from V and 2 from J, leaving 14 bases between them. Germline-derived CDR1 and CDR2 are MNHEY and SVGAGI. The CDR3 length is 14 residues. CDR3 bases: TGTGCCAGCTCGCAAGGCCGGGCCACAGATACGCAGTATTTT. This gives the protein CASSQGRATDTQYF.

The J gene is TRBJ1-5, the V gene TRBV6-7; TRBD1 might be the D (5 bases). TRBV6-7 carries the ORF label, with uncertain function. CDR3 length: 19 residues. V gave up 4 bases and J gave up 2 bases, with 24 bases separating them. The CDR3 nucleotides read TGTGCCAGCAGTTCCACCCCCCTGGGGGGTCGGCTCCGCAATCAGCCCCAGCATTTT. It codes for CASSSTPLGGRLRNQPQHF.

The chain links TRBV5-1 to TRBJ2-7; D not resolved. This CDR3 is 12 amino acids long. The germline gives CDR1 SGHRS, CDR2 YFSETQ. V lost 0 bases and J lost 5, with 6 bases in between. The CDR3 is CASSLESNEQYF. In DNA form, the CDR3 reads TGCGCCAGCAGCTTGGAGAGTAACGAGCAGTACTTC. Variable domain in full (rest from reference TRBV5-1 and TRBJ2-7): KAGVTQTPRYLIKTRGQQVTLSCSPISGHRSVSWYQQTPGQGLQFLFEYFSETQRNKGNFPGRFSGRQFSNSRSEMNVSTLELGDSALYLCASSLESNEQYFGPGTRLTVT.

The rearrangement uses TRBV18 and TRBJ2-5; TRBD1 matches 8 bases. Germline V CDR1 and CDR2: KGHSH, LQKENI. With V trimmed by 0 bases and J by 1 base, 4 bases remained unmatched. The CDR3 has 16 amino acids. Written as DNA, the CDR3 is TGTGCCAGCTCACCACCGACAGGGGTCTCCCAAGAGACCCAGTACTTC. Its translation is CASSPPTGVSQETQYF.